The 32 T cell receptor beta chains given below trace back to one sample, sequenced in a study of memory CD4+ T cells and cytomegalovirus serostatus. Only in-frame clones appear in the TCRdb table, and some are missing; sequencing was by immunoSEQ multiplex PCR. The sample lists tens of thousands of clones; about 80% were seen once. Single viable CD3+CD4+CD8-CD45RO+ cells were sorted as the memory CD4+ T cells. The sample consisted of memory CD4+ T cells from blood. The receptors originated from an adult in good health and CMV-seropositive.

The chain uses TRBV28 and TRBJ2-1, with 11 bases aligning to TRBD2. The length of the CDR3 is 14 residues. Losses at the gene ends were 8 bases for V and 6 bases for J; bases not matched to a gene: 6. CDR1 is MDHEN, CDR2 SYDVKM, per germline. The CDR3 loop reads CASSTSGSINEQFF. CDR3 DNA sequence: TGTGCCAGCTCAACTAGCGGGAGTATCAATGAGCAGTTCTTC.

This clone was seen only a few times. This chain connects TRBV10-3 to TRBJ1-3; D remains ambiguous. Per the germline V gene, CDR1 is ENHRY and CDR2 is SYGVKD. Trimming removed 8 bases at V and 1 base at J, with 9 bases between. The CDR3 spans 13 residues. In DNA form, the CDR3 reads TGTGCCATCCGCCCGGCTTCTGGAAACACCATATATTTT. It yields the protein CAIRPASGNTIYF.

This clone was counted a few times. The V gene is TRBV6-5, the J gene TRBJ1-1; D is perhaps TRBD1 (6 bases). CDR1 is MNHEY and CDR2 is SVGAGI in the germline V gene. Between the trimmed V and J ends, which lost 4 bases and 0 bases, there was a span of 9 bases. CDR3 length: 14 amino acids. For the CDR3, the DNA is TGTGCCAGCAGTTCAAGGGGGATGAACACTGAAGCTTTCTTT. Protein: CASSSRGMNTEAFF.

The J gene is TRBJ1-2, the V gene TRBV19; D call uncertain. This CDR3 comprises 14 residues. CDR1 and CDR2 (germline): LNHDA, SQIVND (reference sequence). V lost 6 bases and J lost 4, with 15 bases in between. CDR3: CASSTPAATYGYTF. The CDR3 DNA sequence: TGTGCCAGTAGCACCCCGGCGGCGACCTATGGCTACACCTTC.

The V and J genes are TRBV7-2 and TRBJ1-2, with unresolved D. CDR3 length: 16 amino acids. Trimming shortened V by 5 bases and J by 7 bases, and 23 bases separated the two germline ends. The V gene's germline CDR1 is SGHTA and CDR2 FQGNSA. In DNA form, the CDR3 reads TGTGCCAGCAGCCCCGACGGACCAGGTCGGAGTAGTGGCTACACCTTC. Amino acids: CASSPDGPGRSSGYTF.

This clone was seen a single time. This rearrangement joins TRBV30 to TRBJ2-2, with D possibly being TRBD1 or TRBD2 (5 bases each). The CDR3 has 14 amino acids. V was shortened by 1 base and J by 7 bases, with 13 bases between the two germline ends. CDR1 is GTSNPN, CDR2 SVGIG, per germline (reference sequence). CDR3 coding DNA: TGTGCCTGGAGTGGGGGGAGTACGATCGGGGAGCTGTTTTTT. Translation gives CAWSGGSTIGELFF.

The V call is TRBV7-9, the J call TRBJ2-6; maybe TRBD1 (5 bases). CDR1 is SEHNR and CDR2 is FQNEAQ in the germline V gene (reference sequence). This CDR3 is built from 18 residues. V was trimmed by 3 bases and J by 0 bases, leaving 15 bases between them. CDR3 DNA sequence: TGTGCCAGCAGCTTGAGGACAAGCAGATCCTCTGGGGCCAACGTCCTGACTTTC. This sequence encodes CASSLRTSRSSGANVLTF. The variable domain in full, completed from reference TRBV7-9 and TRBJ2-6, reads DTGVSQNPRHKITKRGQNVTFRCDPISEHNRLYWYRQTLGQGPEFLTYFQNEAQLEKSRLLSDRFSAERPKGSFSTLEIQRTEQGDSAMYLCASSLRTSRSSGANVLTFGAGSRLTVL.

The chain couples TRBV5-4 to TRBJ2-2; 11 bases map to TRBD2. Germline V gene lookup returns CDR1 SGHNT and CDR2 YYREEE (reference sequence). The CDR3 runs to 18 residues. V shed 4 bases, J shed 4 bases, and the junction held 12 bases outside the gene matches. In nucleotides, the CDR3 is TGTGCCAGCAGCGGCGCACTAGCGGGAGCGTTGGGCACCGGGGAGCTGTTTTTT. It yields the protein CASSGALAGALGTGELFF.

This clone was observed once. V gene TRBV19 combines with J gene TRBJ1-5; no firm D call. The CDR3 has 15 amino acids. The germline V gene encodes CDR1 LNHDA and CDR2 SQIVND (reference sequence). Trimming removed 4 bases from V and 0 bases from J, with 10 bases in between. Written as DNA, the CDR3 is TGTGCCAGTAGTAAAGGGCTCCCTAGCAATCAGCCCCAGCATTTT. Its translation is CASSKGLPSNQPQHF.

The CDR3 loop is CASSHRTSGRTDTQYF. The CDR3 nucleotides are TGTGCCAGCAGTCACCGGACTAGCGGGCGTACAGATACGCAGTATTTT. The V call is TRBV27, the J call TRBJ2-3, with TRBD2 identical over 11 bases. There are 16 residues in the CDR3. Germline V CDR1 and CDR2: MNHEY, SMNVEV (reference sequence). V gave up 5 bases and J gave up 3 bases; unmatched junction bases: 7.

CDR3 protein: CAISDGGTWDEQFF. CDR3 DNA: TGTGCCATCAGTGATGGTGGGACCTGGGATGAGCAGTTCTTC. This rearrangement joins TRBV10-3 to TRBJ2-1, with D possibly called TRBD1 or TRBD2 (5 bases each). Germline V gives CDR1 ENHRY, CDR2 SYGVKD. Trimming removed 3 bases from V and 8 bases from J, with 14 bases in between. The CDR3 is made up of 14 amino acids.

The genes are TRBV7-9 and TRBJ1-2; D gene ambiguous. The length of the CDR3 is 13 residues. Trimming cost V 3 bases and J 4 bases, with 9 bases left between them. CDR1 and CDR2 from the germline V gene are SEHNR and FQNEAQ (reference sequence). The CDR3 DNA is TGTGCCAGCAGCTTTGACCAGTCCTATGGCTACACCTTC. Amino acid sequence: CASSFDQSYGYTF.

This chain links TRBV19 with TRBJ2-2, with D perhaps matching TRBD2 (6 bases). Germline CDR1 LNHDA, CDR2 SQIVND (reference sequence). The germline V and J ends were trimmed by 8 bases and 5 bases, with 15 bases remaining between them. This CDR3 is built from 14 residues. The CDR3: CASGLAGRTGELFF. As DNA, the CDR3 is TGTGCCAGTGGCCTGGCGGGACGGACCGGGGAGCTGTTTTTT. The variable domain in full, with the rest retrieved from reference TRBV19 and TRBJ2-2, is DGGITQSPKYLFRKEGQNVTLSCEQNLNHDAMYWYRQDPGQGLRLIYYSQIVNDFQKGDIAEGYSVSREKKESFPLTVTSAQKNPTAFYLCASGLAGRTGELFFGEGSRLTVL.

This clone came up a few times. The CDR3 loop reads CASSLEWGSDTQYF. The CDR3 DNA follows: TGTGCCAGCAGCTTGGAATGGGGTTCAGATACGCAGTATTTT. The V and J genes are TRBV5-5 and TRBJ2-3; D is ambiguous. Trimming removed 0 bases from V and 4 bases from J, with 9 bases in between. The length of the CDR3 is 14 residues. The germline V gene has CDR1 SGHKS and CDR2 YYEKEE (reference sequence).

The V call is TRBV19, the J call TRBJ2-3; D may be TRBD1 or TRBD2 (5 bases each). This CDR3 spans 13 amino acids. The germline gives CDR1 LNHDA, CDR2 SQIVND (reference sequence). V lost 8 bases and J 0 bases, leaving 9 bases between the germline ends. Here the CDR3 reads CASGDGSTDTQYF. The CDR3 DNA reads as TGTGCCAGTGGGGACGGGAGCACAGATACGCAGTATTTT.

In its sample, this clone was seen once. This rearrangement joins TRBV7-2 to TRBJ2-3; D is perhaps TRBD1 (5 bases). Germline values: CDR1 SGHTA, CDR2 FQGNSA. Deletions cut 5 bases from V and 2 bases from J, with 14 bases between. CDR3 length: 15 amino acids. CDR3 sequence (DNA): TGTGCCAGCAGCCCGGACACCCGACACACAGATACGCAGTATTTT. Protein product: CASSPDTRHTDTQYF.

V is TRBV28 and J is TRBJ1-4; 9 positions match TRBD1. Trimming cost V 4 bases and J 10 bases; bases outside gene matches: 1. CDR3 length: 12 residues. CDR1 and CDR2 (germline): MDHEN, SYDVKM. The CDR3 sequence: CASSSDRGKLFF. The CDR3 coding sequence is TGTGCCAGCAGTTCGGACAGGGGAAAACTGTTTTTT.

The CDR3 loop reads CASSQERTAYGYTF. DNA of the CDR3: TGCGCCAGCAGCCAAGAAAGGACAGCCTATGGCTACACCTTC. V is TRBV4-3 and J is TRBJ1-2, with D possibly matching TRBD1 (6 bases). Germline V gene lookup returns CDR1 LGHNA and CDR2 YSLEER. This CDR3 spans 14 amino acids. The V end lost 0 bases, the J end lost 4 bases, and 9 bases lay between the germline ends.

The J gene is TRBJ2-7, the V gene TRBV5-1; TRBD1 aligns across 8 bases. Unmatched junction bases numbered 6, after V lost 0 bases and J lost 1 base. Germline CDR1 reads SGHRS; CDR2 reads YFSETQ. CDR3 length equals 16 residues. The CDR3 DNA reads TGCGCCAGCAGCTTGGTTCCCCGACAGGGGTCCTACGAGCAGTACTTC. Amino acid sequence: CASSLVPRQGSYEQYF.

The V call is TRBV5-1, the J call TRBJ2-1; TRBD2 aligns across 7 bases. The CDR3 loop spans 15 amino acids. Trimming cost V 4 bases and J 3 bases; bases outside gene matches: 7. The V gene's germline CDR1 is SGHRS and CDR2 YFSETQ. The chain's CDR3 is CASSRSGDVYNEQFF. CDR3 bases: TGCGCCAGCAGCCGAAGCGGGGACGTCTACAATGAGCAGTTCTTC. Using reference TRBV5-1 and TRBJ2-1 for the parts outside the CDR3, the full variable domain is KAGVTQTPRYLIKTRGQQVTLSCSPISGHRSVSWYQQTPGQGLQFLFEYFSETQRNKGNFPGRFSGRQFSNSRSEMNVSTLELGDSALYLCASSRSGDVYNEQFFGPGTRLTVL.

This clone was observed a single time. The chain employs TRBV29-1 and TRBJ2-1; TRBD2 might be the D (6 bases). This CDR3 comprises 16 residues. The ends were cut back, 4 bases at V and 1 base at J, with 17 bases in the middle. Germline CDR1 is SQVTM and CDR2 is ANQGSEA. The CDR3 is CSVGILSRESYNEQFF. DNA for the CDR3: TGCAGCGTTGGAATCCTTTCGCGGGAATCCTACAATGAGCAGTTCTTC.

This clone has a handful of counts. The V gene is TRBV5-4, the J gene TRBJ1-2; a possible D gene is TRBD1 (5 bases). CDR3 length: 15 amino acids. CDR1 SGHNT and CDR2 YYREEE come from the germline V gene (reference sequence). With 0 bases removed from V and 6 bases from J, the gap between germline ends came to 15 bases. Written as DNA, the CDR3 is TGTGCCAGCAGCTTGGTATATCAGGGAGGCGATGGCTACACCTTC. Translation: CASSLVYQGGDGYTF.

The rearrangement links TRBV4-3 to TRBJ2-5; 10 bases agree with TRBD1. After removal of 0 bases from V and 4 bases from J, the junction contained 2 bases not matched to a gene. CDR3 length: 15 amino acids. The germline V gene has CDR1 LGHNA and CDR2 YSLEER. The CDR3 loop reads CASSQEGQGRETQYF. The CDR3 DNA reads TGCGCCAGCAGCCAAGAGGGACAGGGGAGAGAGACCCAGTACTTC.

The rearrangement joins TRBV12-5 to TRBJ1-3; D ambiguous. The germline V and J ends were trimmed by 2 bases and 4 bases, with 6 bases remaining between them. The CDR3 has 13 residues. Germline assignment: CDR1 LGHNT and CDR2 FRNRAP. The CDR3 here is CASGLFSGNTIYF. DNA for the CDR3: TGTGCTAGTGGTTTGTTCTCGGGAAACACCATATATTTT. The variable domain in full, with the rest retrieved from reference TRBV12-5 and TRBJ1-3, is DARVTQTPRHKVTEMGQEVTMRCQPILGHNTVFWYRQTMMQGLELLAYFRNRAPLDDSGMPKDRFSAEMPDATLATLKIQPSEPRDSAVYFCASGLFSGNTIYFGEGSWLTVV.

The chain employs TRBV19 and TRBJ2-5; TRBD2 matches at 15 bases. Germline CDR1 LNHDA, CDR2 SQIVND (reference sequence). V was clipped by 6 bases and J by 2 bases; unmatched bases: 4. The CDR3 runs 16 residues. CDR3 amino acids: CASRPGLAGGQETQYF. The CDR3 nucleotides read TGTGCCAGTAGGCCGGGACTAGCGGGAGGACAAGAGACCCAGTACTTC.

This clone has only a few counts. V gene TRBV29-1 combines with J gene TRBJ1-1; D not resolved. V was shortened by 5 bases and J by 8 bases, with 15 bases between the two germline ends. Germline V lookup: CDR1 SQVTM, CDR2 ANQGSEA. This CDR3 has 12 residues. The CDR3 nucleotides are TGCAGCGTTTCCTTTACTATGACAGAAGCTTTCTTT. This encodes CSVSFTMTEAFF.

The gene calls are TRBV28 and TRBJ1-5; no clear D. Trimming removed 6 bases at V and 6 bases at J, with 9 bases between. Per germline, CDR1 MDHEN and CDR2 SYDVKM. This CDR3 has 12 amino acids. The CDR3 region is CASRAVSQPQHF. The CDR3 region has the DNA TGTGCCAGCAGAGCTGTGTCTCAGCCCCAGCATTTT.

The chain recombines TRBV28 with TRBJ2-2; 9 positions agree with TRBD1. Germline lookup yields CDR1 MDHEN and CDR2 SYDVKM. After removal of 8 bases from V and 5 bases from J, the junction contained 6 bases not matched to a gene. The CDR3 has 14 residues. DNA of the CDR3: TGTGCCAGCGACGGGGGACAGGGAACCGGGGAGCTGTTTTTT. Amino acids: CASDGGQGTGELFF. Drawing the rest from reference TRBV28 and TRBJ2-2, the complete variable domain is DVKVTQSSRYLVKRTGEKVFLECVQDMDHENMFWYRQDPGLGLRLIYFSYDVKMKEKGDIPEGYSVSREKKERFSLILESASTNQTSMYLCASDGGQGTGELFFGEGSRLTVL.

The chain joins TRBV23-1 to TRBJ1-2; D call uncertain. TRBV23-1 is treated as an ORF (open reading frame) with a function not yet certain. Trimming took 3 bases from V and 3 from J, leaving 20 bases between them. The CDR3 extends over 17 amino acids. CDR3 residues: CASSQDLRARSDYGYTF. The CDR3 DNA reads TGCGCCAGCAGTCAGGACCTCCGGGCCCGTTCCGACTATGGCTACACCTTC.

The V call is TRBV5-4, the J call TRBJ2-1, with D possibly being TRBD1 or TRBD2 (5 bases each). Germline values: CDR1 SGHNT, CDR2 YYREEE (reference sequence). Between the trimmed V and J ends, which lost 3 bases and 5 bases, there was a span of 12 bases. This CDR3 is 14 amino acids long. This CDR3 reads CASSSRGVHNEQFF. The CDR3 bases are TGTGCCAGCAGCTCCCGGGGCGTCCACAATGAGCAGTTCTTC.

CDR3 sequence: CASSFGGLNTEAFF. In DNA form, the CDR3 reads TGTGCCAGCAGCTTTGGGGGGCTGAACACTGAAGCTTTCTTT. The genes are TRBV5-4 and TRBJ1-1, with D possibly TRBD1 on 6 matching bases. Germline loops: CDR1 SGHNT, CDR2 YYREEE (reference sequence). V lost 2 bases and J 0 bases, leaving 8 bases between the germline ends. The CDR3 runs 14 residues.

This sequence joins TRBV18 and TRBJ1-1; D perhaps matches TRBD1 (6 bases). The CDR3 length is 13 residues. In germline, CDR1 is KGHSH, CDR2 LQKENI. V was clipped by 5 bases and J by 1 base, with 8 bases between them. CDR3 nucleotides: TGTGCCAGCTCAGCGACAGGGAACACTGAAGCTTTCTTT. Its protein is CASSATGNTEAFF.